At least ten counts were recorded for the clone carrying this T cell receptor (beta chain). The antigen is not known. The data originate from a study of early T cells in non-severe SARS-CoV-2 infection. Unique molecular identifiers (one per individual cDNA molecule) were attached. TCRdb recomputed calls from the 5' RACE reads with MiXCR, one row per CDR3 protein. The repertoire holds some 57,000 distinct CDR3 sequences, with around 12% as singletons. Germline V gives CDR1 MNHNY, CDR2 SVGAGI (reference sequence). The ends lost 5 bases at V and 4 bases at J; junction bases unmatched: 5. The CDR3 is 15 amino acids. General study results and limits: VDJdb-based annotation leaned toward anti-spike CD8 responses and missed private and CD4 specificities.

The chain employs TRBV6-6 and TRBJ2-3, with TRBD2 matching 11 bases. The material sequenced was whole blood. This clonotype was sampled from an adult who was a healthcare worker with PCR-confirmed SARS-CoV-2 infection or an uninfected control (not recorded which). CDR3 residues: CASSGLAGGSDTQYF. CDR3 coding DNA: TGTGCCAGCAGTGGTCTAGCGGGAGGTTCAGATACGCAGTATTTT.